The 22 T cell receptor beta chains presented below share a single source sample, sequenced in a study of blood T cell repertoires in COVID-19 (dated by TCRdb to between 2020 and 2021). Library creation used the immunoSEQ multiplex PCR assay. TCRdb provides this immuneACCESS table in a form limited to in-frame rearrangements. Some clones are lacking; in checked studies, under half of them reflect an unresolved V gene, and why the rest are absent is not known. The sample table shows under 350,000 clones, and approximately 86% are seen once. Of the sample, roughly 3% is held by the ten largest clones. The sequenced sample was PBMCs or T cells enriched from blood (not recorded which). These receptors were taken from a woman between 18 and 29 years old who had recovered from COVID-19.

In DNA, the CDR3 is TGTGCCACCAGCAGGCGCCGCCCACAGGGGGGCTACACCGGGGAGCTGTTTTTT. It encodes CATSRRRPQGGYTGELFF. V and J are TRBV15 and TRBJ2-2; 8 positions match TRBD1. Trimming removed 3 bases from V and 3 bases from J; junction bases left unmatched: 12. CDR3 length: 18 amino acids. Per germline, CDR1 LNHNV and CDR2 YYDKDF (reference sequence).

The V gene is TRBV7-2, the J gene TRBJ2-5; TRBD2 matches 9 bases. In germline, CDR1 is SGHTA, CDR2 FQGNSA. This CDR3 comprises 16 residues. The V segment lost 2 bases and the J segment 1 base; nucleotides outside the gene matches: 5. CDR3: CASSLSASGAQETQYF. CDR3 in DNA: TGTGCCAGCAGCTTAAGCGCTAGCGGGGCCCAAGAGACCCAGTACTTC.

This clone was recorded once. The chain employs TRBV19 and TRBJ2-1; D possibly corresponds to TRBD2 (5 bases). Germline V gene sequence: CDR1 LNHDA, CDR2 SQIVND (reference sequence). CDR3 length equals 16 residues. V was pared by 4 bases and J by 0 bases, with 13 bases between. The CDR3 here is CASSRRGQNSYNEQFF. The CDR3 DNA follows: TGTGCCAGTAGTAGACGGGGTCAAAACTCCTACAATGAGCAGTTCTTC.

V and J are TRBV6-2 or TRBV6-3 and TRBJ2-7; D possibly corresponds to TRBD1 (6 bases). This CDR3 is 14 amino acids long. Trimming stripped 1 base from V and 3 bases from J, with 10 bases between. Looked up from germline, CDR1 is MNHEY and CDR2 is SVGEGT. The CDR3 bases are TGTGCCAGCAGTTACTGGGACACGAACTACGAGCAGTACTTC. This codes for CASSYWDTNYEQYF.

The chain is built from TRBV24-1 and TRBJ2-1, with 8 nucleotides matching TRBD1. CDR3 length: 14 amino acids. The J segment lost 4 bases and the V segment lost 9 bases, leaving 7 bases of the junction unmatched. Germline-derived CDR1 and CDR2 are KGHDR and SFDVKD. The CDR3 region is CATAGGPLYNEQFF. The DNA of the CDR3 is TGTGCCACCGCAGGGGGCCCCCTATACAATGAGCAGTTCTTC.

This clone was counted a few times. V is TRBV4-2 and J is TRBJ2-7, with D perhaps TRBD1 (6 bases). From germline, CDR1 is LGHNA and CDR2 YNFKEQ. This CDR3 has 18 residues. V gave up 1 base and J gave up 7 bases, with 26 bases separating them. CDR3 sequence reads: CASSQGRIRDNPSGEQYF. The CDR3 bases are TGTGCCAGCAGCCAAGGTCGGATCCGGGACAACCCTTCTGGGGAGCAGTACTTC.

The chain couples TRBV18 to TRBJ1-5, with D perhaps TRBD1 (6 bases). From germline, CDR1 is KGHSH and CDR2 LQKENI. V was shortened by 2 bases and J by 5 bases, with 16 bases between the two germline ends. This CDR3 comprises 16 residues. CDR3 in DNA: TGTGCCAGCTCACCAGCCAAGATACAGGGATATCAGCCCCAGCATTTT. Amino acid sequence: CASSPAKIQGYQPQHF.

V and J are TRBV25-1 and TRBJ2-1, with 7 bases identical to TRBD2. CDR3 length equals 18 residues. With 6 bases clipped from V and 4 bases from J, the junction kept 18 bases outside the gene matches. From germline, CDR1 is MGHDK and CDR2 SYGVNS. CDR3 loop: CASSERRGRGGVYNEQFF. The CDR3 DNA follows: TGTGCCAGCAGCGAAAGACGGGGAAGGGGAGGGGTGTACAATGAGCAGTTCTTC.

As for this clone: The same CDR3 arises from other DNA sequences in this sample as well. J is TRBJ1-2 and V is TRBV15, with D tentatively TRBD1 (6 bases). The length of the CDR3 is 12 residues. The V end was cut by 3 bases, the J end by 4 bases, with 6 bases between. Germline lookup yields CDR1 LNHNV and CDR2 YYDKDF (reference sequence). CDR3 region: CATSRDSYGYTF. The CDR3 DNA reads TGTGCCACCAGCAGGGACAGCTATGGCTACACCTTC.

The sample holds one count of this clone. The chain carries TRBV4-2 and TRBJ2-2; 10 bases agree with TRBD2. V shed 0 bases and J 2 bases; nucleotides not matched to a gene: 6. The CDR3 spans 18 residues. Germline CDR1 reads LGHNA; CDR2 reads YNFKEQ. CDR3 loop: CASSQDPAGGYNTGELFF. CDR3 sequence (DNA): TGTGCCAGCAGCCAAGATCCAGCGGGGGGGTATAACACCGGGGAGCTGTTTTTT.

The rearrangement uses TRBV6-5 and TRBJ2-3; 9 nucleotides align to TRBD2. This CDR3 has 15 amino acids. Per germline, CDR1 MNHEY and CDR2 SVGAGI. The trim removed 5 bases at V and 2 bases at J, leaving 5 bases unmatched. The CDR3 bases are TGTGCCAGCAGTCGCGGGGGGGCCTTCACAGATACGCAGTATTTT. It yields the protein CASSRGGAFTDTQYF.

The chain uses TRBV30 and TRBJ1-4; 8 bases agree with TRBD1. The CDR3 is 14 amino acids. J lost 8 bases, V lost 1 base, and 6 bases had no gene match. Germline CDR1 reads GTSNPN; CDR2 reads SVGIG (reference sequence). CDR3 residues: CAWSDRGIREKLFF. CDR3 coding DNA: TGTGCCTGGAGTGACAGGGGGATTCGGGAAAAACTGTTTTTT. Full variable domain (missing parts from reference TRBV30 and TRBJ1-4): SQTIHQWPATLVQPVGSPLSLECTVEGTSNPNLYWYRQAAGRGLQLLFYSVGIGQISSEVPQNLSASRPQDRQFILSSKKLLLSDSGFYLCAWSDRGIREKLFFGSGTQLSVL.

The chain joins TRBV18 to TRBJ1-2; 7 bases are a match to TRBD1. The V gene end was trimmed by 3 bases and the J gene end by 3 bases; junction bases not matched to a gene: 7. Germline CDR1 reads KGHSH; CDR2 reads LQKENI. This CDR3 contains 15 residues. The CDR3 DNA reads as TGTGCCAGCTCACCGAAACAGGGGTCCGACTATGGCTACACCTTC. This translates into CASSPKQGSDYGYTF.

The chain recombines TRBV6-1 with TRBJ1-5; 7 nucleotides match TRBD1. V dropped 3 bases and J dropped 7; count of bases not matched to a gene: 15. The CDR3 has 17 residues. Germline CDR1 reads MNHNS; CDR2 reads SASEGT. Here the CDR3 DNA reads TGTGCCAGCAGTGATCTTACGACAGGGAGTTTTGGGCAGCCCCAGCATTTT. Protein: CASSDLTTGSFGQPQHF.

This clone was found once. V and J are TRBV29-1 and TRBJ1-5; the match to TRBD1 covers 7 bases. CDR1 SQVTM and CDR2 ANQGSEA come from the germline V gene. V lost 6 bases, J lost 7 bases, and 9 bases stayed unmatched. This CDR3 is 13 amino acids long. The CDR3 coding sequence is TGCAGCGTAACCCAGGGGGAAAGGCAGCCCCAGCATTTT. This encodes CSVTQGERQPQHF.

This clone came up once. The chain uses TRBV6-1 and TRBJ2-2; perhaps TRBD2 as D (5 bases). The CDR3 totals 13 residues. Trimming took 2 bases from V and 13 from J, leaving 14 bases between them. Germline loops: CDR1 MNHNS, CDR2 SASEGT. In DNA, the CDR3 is TGTGCCAGCAGTGAAAGACCCGGCGGGTGGCTGTTTTTT. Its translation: CASSERPGGWLFF.

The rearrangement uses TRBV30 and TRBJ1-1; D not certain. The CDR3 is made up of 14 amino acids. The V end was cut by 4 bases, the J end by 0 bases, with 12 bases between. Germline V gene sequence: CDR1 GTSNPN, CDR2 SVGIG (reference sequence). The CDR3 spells CAWIGGFMNTEAFF. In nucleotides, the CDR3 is TGTGCCTGGATCGGAGGGTTCATGAACACTGAAGCTTTCTTT.

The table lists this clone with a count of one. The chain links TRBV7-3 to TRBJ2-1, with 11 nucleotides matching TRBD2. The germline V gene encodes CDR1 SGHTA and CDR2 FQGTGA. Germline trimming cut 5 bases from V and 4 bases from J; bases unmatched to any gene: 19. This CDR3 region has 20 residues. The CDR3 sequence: CASSTATSGSPPLEYNEQFF. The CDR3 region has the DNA TGTGCCAGCAGCACCGCTACTAGCGGGAGCCCCCCCCTCGAGTACAATGAGCAGTTCTTC.

The CDR3 region has the DNA TGCAGCGTTGTATTGACAGGGAAAGGCTATGGCTACACCTTC. Its protein is CSVVLTGKGYGYTF. The chain employs TRBV29-1 and TRBJ1-2; 7 bases fit TRBD1. V was pared by 4 bases and J by 4 bases, with 9 bases of the junction left unmatched. CDR1 SQVTM and CDR2 ANQGSEA come from the germline V gene. This CDR3 is built from 14 residues.

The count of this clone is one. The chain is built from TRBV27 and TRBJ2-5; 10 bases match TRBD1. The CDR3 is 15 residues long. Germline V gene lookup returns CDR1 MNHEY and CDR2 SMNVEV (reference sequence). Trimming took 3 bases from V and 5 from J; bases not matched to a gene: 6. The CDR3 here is CASSFDRGLGETQYF. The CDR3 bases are TGTGCCAGCAGTTTTGACAGGGGGCTTGGGGAGACCCAGTACTTC.

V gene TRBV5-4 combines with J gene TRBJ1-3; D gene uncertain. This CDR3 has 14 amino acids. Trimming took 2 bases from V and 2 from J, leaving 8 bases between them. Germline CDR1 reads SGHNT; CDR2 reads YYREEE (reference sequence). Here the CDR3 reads CASSFEGTGNTIYF. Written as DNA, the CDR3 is TGTGCCAGCAGCTTTGAGGGAACTGGAAACACCATATATTTT.

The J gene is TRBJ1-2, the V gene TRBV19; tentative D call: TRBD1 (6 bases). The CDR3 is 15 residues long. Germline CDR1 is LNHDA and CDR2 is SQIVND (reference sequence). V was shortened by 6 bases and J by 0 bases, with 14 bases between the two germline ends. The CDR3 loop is CASRTTGTTNYGYTF. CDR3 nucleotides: TGTGCCAGTAGAACTACCGGGACAACTAACTATGGCTACACCTTC.